This T cell receptor beta chain was observed in a study of T cells in localized non-small cell lung cancer. Study conclusions and caveats: Heterogeneity remains possible, as sequencing covered one tumor region only. Longer survival (overall) was linked to higher T cell density in blood. Median detection of top 100 tumor clones in adjacent lung was about 52 clones. Uninvolved adjacent lung, not tumor, had the highest T cell clonality.

Concerning this clone: What it binds is not known.

TCRdb's table, derived via immunoSEQ multiplex PCR, lists solely in-frame clones and lacks some. The table includes about 28,000 clones, roughly 90% detected once. Here the sequenced sample was peripheral blood, taken before any cancer treatment. The TCR originated in a female donor older than 55 with stage I lung adenocarcinoma.

CDR3 in amino acids: CASSDPHGAGTQYF. CDR3 nucleotides: TGCGCCAGCAGTGATCCCCACGGAGCCGGGACCCAGTACTTC. This chain links TRBV5-1 with TRBJ2-5; D is undetermined. The CDR3 consists of 14 residues. Germline V gene lookup returns CDR1 SGHRS and CDR2 YFSETQ. Between the trimmed V and J ends, which lost 5 bases and 7 bases, there was a span of 18 bases.